Listed below are T cell receptor beta chains from one sample, sequenced in a study of T cell repertoires in cytomegalovirus infection. TCRdb reprocessed the reads with MiXCR, giving one entry per CDR3 protein. Counted here are about 830,000 distinct CDR3 sequences, 30% to 35% occurring once; the ten biggest clones make up around 11%. Their recognized antigens are unknown. Specimen: cultured CD8+ T cells from PBMCs, collected from culture after CMV antigen stimulation. These receptors originate from a human donor in good health (CMV status not recorded). Some clones in this sample may be carry-over from other donors' samples. Each CDR3 is given with its conserved first and last residue. D genes are given only for firm matches. Not every row has a clone size; where given, it reads once, few, many or a size class.

D: TRBD1; size: few; V: TRBV7-9; J: TRBJ1-1; CDR3: CASSWTGSPNTEAFF; DNA: TGTGCCAGCAGTTGGACAGGGTCACCGAACACTGAAGCTTTCTTT
D: TRBD1; size: -; V: TRBV7-8; J: TRBJ1-1; CDR3: CACSLAFRDRGLDTEAFF; DNA: TGTGCCTGCAGCTTAGCATTCCGGGACAGGGGGTTAGACACTGAAGCTTTCTTT
D: -; size: -; V: TRBV4-1; J: TRBJ2-7; CDR3: CASSHRQASSYEQYF; DNA: TGCGCCAGCAGCCACAGACAGGCCAGCTCCTACGAGCAGTACTTC
D: -; size: many; V: TRBV6-2/TRBV6-3; J: TRBJ2-1; CDR3: CASSSSLPSTYNEQFF; DNA: TGTGCCAGCAGTTCCTCACTACCAAGCACCTACAATGAGCAGTTCTTC
D: -; size: few; V: TRBV7-9; J: TRBJ2-1; CDR3: CASSLMANEQFF; DNA: TGTGCCAGCAGCTTAATGGCCAATGAGCAGTTCTTC
D: -; size: -; V: TRBV6-1; J: TRBJ2-5; CDR3: CASTPSGGSYRETRYF; DNA: TGTGCCAGCACCCCTAGTGGAGGGTCTTATCGAGAGACCCGGTACTTC
D: -; size: many; V: TRBV12-3/TRBV12-4; J: TRBJ2-7; CDR3: CASSSQGYEQYF; DNA: TGTGCCAGCAGTTCACAGGGTTACGAGCAGTACTTC
D: -; size: many; V: TRBV7-9; J: TRBJ1-1; CDR3: CASSSRKENTEAFF; DNA: TGTGCCAGCAGTTCGAGAAAGGAGAACACTGAAGCTTTCTTT
D: TRBD2; size: once; V: TRBV2; J: TRBJ2-2; CDR3: CASRLTSGGPPGELFF; DNA: TGTGCCAGCAGACTTACTAGCGGGGGGCCCCCCGGGGAGCTGTTTTTT
D: TRBD1; size: few; V: TRBV6-2/TRBV6-3; J: TRBJ2-3; CDR3: CASSSPPGQGTDTQYF; DNA: TGTGCCAGCAGTTCACCCCCGGGACAGGGCACAGATACGCAGTATTTT
D: -; size: -; V: TRBV7-9; J: TRBJ2-1; CDR3: CASSLGHRVGNEQFF; DNA: TGTGCCAGCAGCTTAGGTCACAGGGTGGGGAATGAGCAGTTCTTC
D: -; size: many; V: TRBV7-2; J: TRBJ2-2; CDR3: CASDAGTTSTGELFF; DNA: TGTGCCAGCGATGCCGGGACAACTAGCACCGGGGAGCTGTTTTTT
D: TRBD1; size: -; V: TRBV12-3/TRBV12-4; J: TRBJ2-1; CDR3: CASNPTGVNNEQFF; DNA: TGTGCCAGCAACCCGACAGGGGTTAACAATGAGCAGTTCTTC
D: -; size: -; V: TRBV27; J: TRBJ1-1; CDR3: CASSFRDPGREAFF; DNA: TGTGCCAGCAGTTTCCGGGACCCCGGACGGGAAGCTTTCTTT
D: -; size: -; V: TRBV7-9; J: TRBJ2-7; CDR3: CASSPPSKGGYEQYF; DNA: TGTGCCAGCAGCCCCCCCAGCAAGGGGGGGTACGAGCAGTACTTC
D: -; size: few; V: TRBV6-5; J: TRBJ2-1; CDR3: CASSSGPSEPTYNEQFF; DNA: TGTGCCAGCAGTTCCGGCCCTAGTGAGCCGACCTACAATGAGCAGTTCTTC
D: TRBD1; size: -; V: TRBV29-1; J: TRBJ2-5; CDR3: CSVPDRALETQYF; DNA: TGCAGCGTACCGGACAGGGCACTGGAGACCCAGTACTTC